What follows is one TCR beta chain and its context. The antigen is unknown. This entry is derived from a study of T cell responses to AZD1222 COVID-19 vaccine. The study, taken as a whole, reports: At study baseline, merely several AZD1222 recipients were seropositive. Targeting of unmutated variant regions was reportedly seen in nearly half of spike-specific TCRs.

The repertoire was sequenced with immunoSEQ multiplex PCR; TCRdb's copy has only in-frame clones and lacks some. The sample includes around 150,000 clones, approximately 91% of them seen just once. V was pared by 5 bases and J by 4 bases, with 11 bases between. Germline-derived CDR1 and CDR2 are SGHTA and FQGNSA. This CDR3 is 13 amino acids long. The sample was peripheral blood, taken 28 days after the second AZD1222 dose. The chain uses TRBV7-2 and TRBJ1-1; possibly TRBD1 for D (5 bases). The receptor's source is an adult who received the AZD1222 COVID-19 vaccine. The CDR3 loop is CASSARGPTEAFF. CDR3 nucleotide sequence: TGTGCCAGCAGCGCGAGGGGCCCCACTGAAGCTTTCTTT.